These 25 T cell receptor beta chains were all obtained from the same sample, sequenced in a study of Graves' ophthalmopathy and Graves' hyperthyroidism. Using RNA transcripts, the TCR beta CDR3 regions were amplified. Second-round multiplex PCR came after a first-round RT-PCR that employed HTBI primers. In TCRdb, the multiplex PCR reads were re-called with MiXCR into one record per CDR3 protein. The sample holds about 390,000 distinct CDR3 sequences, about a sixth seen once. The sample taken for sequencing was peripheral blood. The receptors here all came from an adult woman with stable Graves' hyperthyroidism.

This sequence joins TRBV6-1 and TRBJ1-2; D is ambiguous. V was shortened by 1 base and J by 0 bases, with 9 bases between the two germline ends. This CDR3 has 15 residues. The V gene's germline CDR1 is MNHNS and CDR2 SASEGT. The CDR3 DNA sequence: TGTGCCAGCAGTGAAGAAGCGGGAGCTAACTATGGCTACACCTTC. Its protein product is CASSEEAGANYGYTF.

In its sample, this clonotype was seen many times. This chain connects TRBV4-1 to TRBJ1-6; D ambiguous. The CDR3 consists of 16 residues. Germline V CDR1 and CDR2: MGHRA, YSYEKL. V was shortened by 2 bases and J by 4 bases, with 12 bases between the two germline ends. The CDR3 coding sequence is TGCGCCAGCAGCCAACCTACTAAAGGGTATAATTCACCCCTCCACTTT. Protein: CASSQPTKGYNSPLHF.

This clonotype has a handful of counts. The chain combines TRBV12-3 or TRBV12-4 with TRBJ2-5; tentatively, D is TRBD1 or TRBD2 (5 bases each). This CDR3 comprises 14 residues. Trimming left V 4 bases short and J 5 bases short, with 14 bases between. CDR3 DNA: TGTGCCAGCAGTTGGGGGACGGCCGGGGAGACCCAGTACTTC. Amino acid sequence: CASSWGTAGETQYF.

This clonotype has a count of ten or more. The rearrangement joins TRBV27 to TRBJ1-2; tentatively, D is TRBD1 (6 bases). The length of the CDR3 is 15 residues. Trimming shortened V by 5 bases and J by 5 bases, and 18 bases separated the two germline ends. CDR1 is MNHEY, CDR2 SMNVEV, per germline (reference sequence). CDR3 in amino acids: CASSPRDIGAYGYTF. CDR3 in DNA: TGTGCCAGCAGTCCGCGGGACATCGGGGCGTATGGCTACACCTTC.

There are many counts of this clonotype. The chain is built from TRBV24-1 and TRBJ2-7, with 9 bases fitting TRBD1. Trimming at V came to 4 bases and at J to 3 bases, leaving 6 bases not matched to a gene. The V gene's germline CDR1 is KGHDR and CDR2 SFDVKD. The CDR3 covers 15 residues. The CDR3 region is CATSESPGQGYEQYF. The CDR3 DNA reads TGTGCCACCAGTGAGTCCCCGGGACAGGGCTACGAGCAGTACTTC.

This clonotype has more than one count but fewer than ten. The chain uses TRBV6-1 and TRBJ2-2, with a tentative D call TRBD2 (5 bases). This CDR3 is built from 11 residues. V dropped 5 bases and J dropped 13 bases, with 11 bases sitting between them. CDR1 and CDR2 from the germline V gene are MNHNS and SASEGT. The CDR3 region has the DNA TGTGCCAGCAGTCCTGCCCGGGGGCTGTTTTTT. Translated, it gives CASSPARGLFF.

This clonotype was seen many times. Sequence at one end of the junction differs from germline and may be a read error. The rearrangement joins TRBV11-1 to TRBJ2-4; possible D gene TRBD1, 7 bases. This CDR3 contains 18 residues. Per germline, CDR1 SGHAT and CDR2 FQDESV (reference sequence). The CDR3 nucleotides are TGTGCCAGCAGCTCACGAAGGAGGGGACAGCGAGCCAAAAACATTAAGTACTTC. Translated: CASSSRRRGQRAKNIKYF.

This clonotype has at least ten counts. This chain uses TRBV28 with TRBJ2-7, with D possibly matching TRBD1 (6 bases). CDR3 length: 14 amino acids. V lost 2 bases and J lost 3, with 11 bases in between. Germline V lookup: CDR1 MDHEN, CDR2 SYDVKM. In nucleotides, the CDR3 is TGTGCCAGCAGTTTAGAGTGGGGGCGCTACGAGCAGTACTTC. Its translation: CASSLEWGRYEQYF.

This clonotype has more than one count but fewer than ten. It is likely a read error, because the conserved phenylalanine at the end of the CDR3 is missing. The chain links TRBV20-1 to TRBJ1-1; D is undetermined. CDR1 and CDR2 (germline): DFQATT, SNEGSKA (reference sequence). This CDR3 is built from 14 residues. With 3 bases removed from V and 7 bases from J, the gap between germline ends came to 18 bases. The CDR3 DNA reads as TGCAGTGCTAGGCCCCTGGTTGCCGGAGATGAAGCTTTCCTT. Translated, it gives CSARPLVAGDEAFL.

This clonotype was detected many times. The CDR3 spells CASSPPRKTAHYEQYF. In DNA, the CDR3 is TGTGCCAGCAGTCCCCCAAGGAAGACCGCCCACTACGAGCAGTACTTC. This sequence joins TRBV27 and TRBJ2-7; no clear D gene. Germline CDR1 reads MNHEY; CDR2 reads SMNVEV (reference sequence). The CDR3 loop spans 16 amino acids. V was cut by 5 bases and J by 3 bases, with 20 bases left in between.

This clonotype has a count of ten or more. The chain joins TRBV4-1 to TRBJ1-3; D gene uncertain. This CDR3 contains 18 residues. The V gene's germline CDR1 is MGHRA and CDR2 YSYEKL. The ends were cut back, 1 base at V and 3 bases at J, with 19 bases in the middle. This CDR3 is CASSQVVSRVLDGNTIYF. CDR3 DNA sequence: TGCGCCAGCAGCCAAGTTGTTTCACGGGTACTCGATGGAAACACCATATATTTT.

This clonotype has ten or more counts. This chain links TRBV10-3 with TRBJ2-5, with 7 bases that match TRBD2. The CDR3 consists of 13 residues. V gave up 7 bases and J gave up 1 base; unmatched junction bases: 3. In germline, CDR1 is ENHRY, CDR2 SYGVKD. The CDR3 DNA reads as TGTGCCATCACGGCGGGAGTCCAAGAGACCCAGTACTTC. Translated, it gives CAITAGVQETQYF.

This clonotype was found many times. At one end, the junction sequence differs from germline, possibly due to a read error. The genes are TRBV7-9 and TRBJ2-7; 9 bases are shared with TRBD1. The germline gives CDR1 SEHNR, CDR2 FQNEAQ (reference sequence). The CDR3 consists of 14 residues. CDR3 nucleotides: TGTGCCACCAGCCCCGGGACAGGGACCTACGAGCAGTACTTC. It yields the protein CATSPGTGTYEQYF.

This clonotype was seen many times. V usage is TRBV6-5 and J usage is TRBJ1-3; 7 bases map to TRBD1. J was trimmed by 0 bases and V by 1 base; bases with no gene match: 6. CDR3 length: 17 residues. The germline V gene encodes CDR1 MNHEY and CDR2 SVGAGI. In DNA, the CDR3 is TGTGCCAGCAGTTACTTGGACAGGATTGGCTCTGGAAACACCATATATTTT. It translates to CASSYLDRIGSGNTIYF.

The CDR3 loop is CASSQVMSYNQPQHF. The CDR3, as DNA: TGCGCCAGCAGCCAAGTGATGAGTTATAATCAGCCCCAGCATTTT. V usage is TRBV4-3 and J usage is TRBJ1-5; no definite D call. Germline V CDR1 and CDR2: LGHNA, YSLEER. The CDR3 covers 15 residues. Trimming removed 1 base from V and 4 bases from J, with 11 bases in between.

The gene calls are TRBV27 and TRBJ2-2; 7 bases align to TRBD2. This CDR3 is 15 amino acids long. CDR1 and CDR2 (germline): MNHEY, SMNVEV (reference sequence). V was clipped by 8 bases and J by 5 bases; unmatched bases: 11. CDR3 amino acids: CASRRAAGTTGELFF. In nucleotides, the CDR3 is TGTGCCAGCCGTCGCGCAGCGGGGACTACCGGGGAGCTGTTTTTT.

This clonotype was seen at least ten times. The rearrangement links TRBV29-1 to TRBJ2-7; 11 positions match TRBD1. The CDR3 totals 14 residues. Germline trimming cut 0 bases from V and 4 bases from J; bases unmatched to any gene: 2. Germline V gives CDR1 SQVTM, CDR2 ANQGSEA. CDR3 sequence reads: CSVEDRDRGYEQYF. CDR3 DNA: TGCAGCGTTGAAGACCGGGACAGGGGGTACGAGCAGTACTTC.

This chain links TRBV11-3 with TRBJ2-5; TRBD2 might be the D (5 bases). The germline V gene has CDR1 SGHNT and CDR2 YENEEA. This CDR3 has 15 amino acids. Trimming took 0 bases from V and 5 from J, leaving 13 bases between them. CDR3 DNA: TGTGCCAGCAGCTTAGAGGCTGCAGGCGGGGAGACCCAGTACTTC. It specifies CASSLEAAGGETQYF. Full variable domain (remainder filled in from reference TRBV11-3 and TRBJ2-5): EAGVVQSPRYKIIEKKQPVAFWCNPISGHNTLYWYLQNLGQGPELLIRYENEEAVDDSQLPKDRFSAERLKGVDSTLKIQPAELGDSAVYLCASSLEAAGGETQYFGPGTRLLVL.

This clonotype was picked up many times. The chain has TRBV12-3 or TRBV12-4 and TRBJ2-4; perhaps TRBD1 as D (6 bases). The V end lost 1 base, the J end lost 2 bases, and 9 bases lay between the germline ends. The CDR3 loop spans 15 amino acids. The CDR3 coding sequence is TGTGCCAGCAGTTTAGTCCAGGGGTCCAAAAACATTCAGTACTTC. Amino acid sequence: CASSLVQGSKNIQYF.

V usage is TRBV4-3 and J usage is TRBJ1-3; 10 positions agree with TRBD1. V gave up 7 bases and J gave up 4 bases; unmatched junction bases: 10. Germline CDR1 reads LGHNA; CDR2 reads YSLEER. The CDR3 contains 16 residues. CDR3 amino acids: CASTPGTGASGNTIYF. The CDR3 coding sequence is TGCGCCAGCACTCCAGGGACAGGGGCTTCCGGAAACACCATATATTTT.

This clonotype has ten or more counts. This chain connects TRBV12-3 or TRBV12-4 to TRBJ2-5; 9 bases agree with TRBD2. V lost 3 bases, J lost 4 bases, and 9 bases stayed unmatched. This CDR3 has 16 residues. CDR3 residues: CASSLISGSRRETQYF. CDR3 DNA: TGTGCCAGCAGTTTGATTAGCGGGAGTCGAAGAGAGACCCAGTACTTC.

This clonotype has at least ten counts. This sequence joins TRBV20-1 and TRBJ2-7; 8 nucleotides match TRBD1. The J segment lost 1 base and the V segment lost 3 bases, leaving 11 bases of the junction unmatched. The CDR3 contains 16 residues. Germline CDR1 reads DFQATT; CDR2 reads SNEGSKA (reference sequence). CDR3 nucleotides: TGCAGTGCTAGGTCGCCCAGGGGGCTACCGTCCTACGAGCAGTACTTC. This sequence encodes CSARSPRGLPSYEQYF.

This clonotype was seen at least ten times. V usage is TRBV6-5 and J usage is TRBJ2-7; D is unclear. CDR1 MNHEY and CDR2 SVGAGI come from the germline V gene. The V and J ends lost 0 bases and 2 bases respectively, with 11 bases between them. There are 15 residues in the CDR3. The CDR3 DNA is TGTGCCAGCAGTTACTCGGGCAGTTTCGCCTACGAGCAGTACTTC. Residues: CASSYSGSFAYEQYF.

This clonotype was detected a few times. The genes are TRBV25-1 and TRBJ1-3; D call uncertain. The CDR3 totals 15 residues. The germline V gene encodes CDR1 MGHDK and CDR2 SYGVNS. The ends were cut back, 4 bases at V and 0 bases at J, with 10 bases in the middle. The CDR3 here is CASSATRSSGNTIYF. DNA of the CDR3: TGTGCCAGCAGTGCGACAAGGAGCTCTGGAAACACCATATATTTT.

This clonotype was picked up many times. This CDR3 reads CASSLSGPGFRNYGYTF. The CDR3 DNA sequence: TGTGCCAGCAGTTTATCGGGGCCGGGGTTCCGGAACTATGGCTACACCTTC. The chain employs TRBV27 and TRBJ1-2; a weak D match, TRBD1 (5 bases). There are 17 residues in the CDR3. Germline assignment: CDR1 MNHEY and CDR2 SMNVEV (reference sequence). V lost 0 bases and J lost 2, with 16 bases in between.